This TCR beta chain was obtained from a study of shared clonotypes between healthy human individuals. Study outcomes and limitations: Naive subsets generally had larger estimated richness than memory subsets.

Produced via immunoSEQ multiplex PCR; TCRdb's table is partial and in-frame only. This table holds about 1,800,000 clones, just under 95% found once. Naive CD8 isolation took CD45RO-negative cells positively selected for CCR7 and excluded terminally differentiated effector memory CD45RA+ cells. Germline lookup yields CDR1 MNHEY and CDR2 SVGAGI. The CDR3 spans 15 residues. With 4 bases clipped from V and 5 bases from J, the junction kept 7 bases outside the gene matches. Concerning this clone: Antigen specificity is unknown.

The specimen sequenced was naive CD8+ T cells sorted from blood. The V call is TRBV6-5, the J call TRBJ2-3, with 9 bases that match TRBD2. This TCR derives from a man between 18 and 29 years old in good health. CDR3 DNA sequence: TGTGCCAGCAGTTCGGGCGGGGGGGCAGGAGATACGCAGTATTTT. This gives the protein CASSSGGGAGDTQYF.